This record covers a single TCR beta chain. The source of the sample is a study of blood T cell repertoires in COVID-19. The overall study: Both acute and convalescent COVID-19 samples were obtained from the United States, Italy and Spain. The cDNA or gDNA used as material had been derived from T cells, B-cell-depleted T cells, or PBMCs.

Germline V gene data show CDR1 as WNHNN and CDR2 as SYGVQD (reference sequence). Trimming cost V 6 bases and J 5 bases, with 7 bases left between them. The CDR3 contains 12 residues. In the source study's methods: It was from reference gene primer amplification that nucleated cell counts were estimated. This table comes from immunoSEQ multiplex PCR, and its TCRdb copy is limited to in-frame clones, with some not included. The V and J calls and the clone size are those of that table, but D and trimming were determined from the DNA. This table holds about 230,000 clones, roughly 88% found once. Sequenced: peripheral blood. This TCR was recovered from a man in his forties who had recovered from COVID-19. V and J are TRBV10-1 and TRBJ2-2, with D possibly TRBD1 on 5 matching bases. This chain's CDR3 is CASRGRTGELFF. DNA of the CDR3: TGCGCCAGCAGGGGGCGGACCGGGGAGCTGTTTTTT.